This T cell receptor (beta chain) stems from a study of blood T cell repertoires in COVID-19 (dated by TCRdb to between 2020 and 2021). For context, the study as a whole: Samples from collaborators originated in the United States, Italy and Spain and spanned both the acute and convalescent phases of COVID-19. The material from the prospective study consisted of cDNA or gDNA derived from T cells, B-cell-depleted T cells, or PBMCs. Subjects who had been exposed to COVID-19, were actively infected with it, or had recovered from it provided the deeply sampled blood TCRbeta repertoires that made up the dataset. A freely available public database, intended as a resource for researchers studying the immune response to SARS-CoV-2, is where the repertoires were released. The samples were drawn from the first 160 participants of the ongoing ImmuneRACE study and from 1,254 subjects provided by 6 global collaborators. The sample metadata nearly always contained a de-identified subject ID, COVID-19 status, age in years and sex. Where available, HLA class I and class II types were obtained from metadata supplied by the sample provider rather than from assay-based typing. Results the study describes overall, beyond this receptor: The amount of clinical and demographic metadata varied by source and participant and was provided uncurated.

As to this clone: Its antigen is still unknown. Within one base of it there is no much larger clone, and no base qualities were kept.

Participants in the prospective study were aged roughly 18 to 100 years, lived in some 24 United States geographic areas, and enrolled through a virtual design. In the prospective study, cohorts were assigned on the basis of participant-reported clinical history obtained from a screening survey and a study questionnaire. Recovered participants in ImmuneRACE Cohort 3 were defined as having two consecutive negative NP/OP PCR tests, clearance from a healthcare professional, or resolution of symptoms. Mobile phlebotomists in the prospective study collected whole blood, serum and a nasopharyngeal or oropharyngeal swab from every participant. Additional blood draws and questionnaires over a 2-month period could optionally be provided by prospective study participants. Prospective study blood samples were shipped either frozen or at room temperature before DNA extraction. TCRbeta CDR3 regions were amplified from genomic DNA using the immunoSEQ Assay, a bias-controlled multiplex PCR. The original methods were these. The number of nucleated cells in each sample was estimated by amplification of reference gene primers within the assay. To quantify the absolute abundance of each unique TCRbeta CDR3 rearrangement, sequence reads were collapsed and filtered. For each sample, productive Simpson clonality was calculated as the square root of Simpson's diversity index across productive rearrangements. TCRdb carries this immuneACCESS record with in-frame sequences only. Its versions omit some clonotypes, under half of them owing to an unresolved V gene in the studies checked, with the rest unexplained. V and J calls and clone size are those listed in that table; D and trimming were worked out from the DNA. This sample is represented by 300,000 to 350,000 clones; over 75% of them were singletons. 2.2% of the sample comes from the top ten.

V drops 7 bases and J drops 5 bases, leaving 14 bases in between. Including the terminal cysteine and phenylalanine, the CDR3 comprises 13 residues. This entry keeps only the CDR3 DNA: 39 bases, framed from base 1. The germline V gene provides CDR1 SNHLY and CDR2 FYNNEI. The V and J genes are TRBV2 and TRBJ2-5; TRBD1 is a possible D gene, resting on 8 matching bases. The clonotype was recovered from a man aged 25-45 years who had recovered from COVID-19. Sequencing used PBMCs or T cells enriched from blood (not recorded which). The encoded CDR3 is CASTGQGGETQYF. The base sequence is TGTGCCAGCACCGGACAGGGAGGGGAGACCCAGTACTTC. The CDR3, completed at both ends by the reference TRBV2 and TRBJ2-5 genes, gives the full variable domain EPEVTQTPSHQVTQMGQEVILRCVPISNHLYFYWYRQILGQKVEFLVSFYNNEISEKSEIFDDQFSVERPDGSNFTLKIRSTKLEDSAMYFCASTGQGGETQYFGPGTRLLVL.